This T cell receptor beta chain comes out of a study of blood T cell repertoires in COVID-19. Original data processing: Researchers report that nucleated cell counts were estimated from reference gene primer amplification. The repertoire was sequenced with immunoSEQ multiplex PCR; TCRdb's copy has only in-frame clones and lacks some. V, J and clone size are taken as reported in that table, and D and trimming were inferred from the DNA itself. The table shows under 300,000 clones, with about 86% occurring only once. Germline loops: CDR1 MGHRA, CDR2 YSYEKL. The CDR3 covers 14 residues. Germline trimming cut 7 bases from V and 9 bases from J; bases unmatched to any gene: 5.

What was sequenced was peripheral blood. The sequence was obtained from a man older than 75 with acute or convalescent COVID-19. The V gene is TRBV4-1, the J gene TRBJ2-1; 14 positions agree with TRBD2. The CDR3 DNA is TGCGCCAGCACCGACGGGACTAGCGGGAGTGAGCAGTTCTTC. Encoded protein: CASTDGTSGSEQFF.